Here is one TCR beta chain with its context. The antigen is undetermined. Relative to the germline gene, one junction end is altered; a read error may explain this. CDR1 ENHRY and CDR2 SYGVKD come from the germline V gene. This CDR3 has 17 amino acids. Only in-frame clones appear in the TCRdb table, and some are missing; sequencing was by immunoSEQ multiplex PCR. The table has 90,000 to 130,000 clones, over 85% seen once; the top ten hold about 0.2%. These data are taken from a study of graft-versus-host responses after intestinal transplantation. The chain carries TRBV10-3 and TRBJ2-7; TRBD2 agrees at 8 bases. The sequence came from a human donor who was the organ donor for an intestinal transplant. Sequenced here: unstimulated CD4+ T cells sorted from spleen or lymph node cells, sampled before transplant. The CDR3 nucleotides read TGTGCCATCAGTGAGTCGACCGGCGGGAGGTTGGCCTACGGGCAGTACTTC. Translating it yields CAISESTGGRLAYGQYF.